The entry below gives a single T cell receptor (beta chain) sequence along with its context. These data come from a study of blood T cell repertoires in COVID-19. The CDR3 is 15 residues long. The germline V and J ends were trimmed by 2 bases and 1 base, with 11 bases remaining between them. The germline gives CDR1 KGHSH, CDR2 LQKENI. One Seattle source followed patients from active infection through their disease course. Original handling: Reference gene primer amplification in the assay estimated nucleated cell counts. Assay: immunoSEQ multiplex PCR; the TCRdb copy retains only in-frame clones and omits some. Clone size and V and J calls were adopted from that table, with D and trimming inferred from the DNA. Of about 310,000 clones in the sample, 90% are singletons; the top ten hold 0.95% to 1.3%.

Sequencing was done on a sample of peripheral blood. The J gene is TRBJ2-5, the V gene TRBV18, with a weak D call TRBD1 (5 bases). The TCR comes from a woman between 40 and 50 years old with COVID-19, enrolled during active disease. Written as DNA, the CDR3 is TGTGCCAGCTCACCATTATCAGGGATCCAAGAGACCCAGTACTTC. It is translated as CASSPLSGIQETQYF.